This TCR beta chain was captured by sequencing in a study of blood T cell repertoires in COVID-19. Study information: The United States, Italy and Spain were the sources of the acute and convalescent COVID-19 samples. Sources were T cells, B-cell-depleted T cells, or PBMCs; the material itself was cDNA or gDNA.

The CDR3 totals 14 residues. The V and J ends lost 5 bases and 2 bases respectively, with 13 bases between them. CDR1 and CDR2 (germline): SQVTM, ANQGSEA. Authors' analysis steps: Estimated nucleated cell counts came from reference gene primer amplification. Clones were sequenced by immunoSEQ multiplex PCR, and TCRdb holds only the in-frame ones, with some missing. D and trimming come from the DNA, and the V and J calls and clone size come from that table. This table has 370,000 or so clones, 70% to 85% appearing once. Material for sequencing was peripheral blood. This TCR derives from a human donor with acute or convalescent COVID-19. The donor label of this sample is uncertain. The rearrangement links TRBV29-1 to TRBJ1-5; D not certain. CDR3 in amino acids: CSVKYGQGNQPQHF. The CDR3 nucleotides are TGCAGCGTTAAATACGGCCAGGGCAATCAGCCCCAGCATTTT.